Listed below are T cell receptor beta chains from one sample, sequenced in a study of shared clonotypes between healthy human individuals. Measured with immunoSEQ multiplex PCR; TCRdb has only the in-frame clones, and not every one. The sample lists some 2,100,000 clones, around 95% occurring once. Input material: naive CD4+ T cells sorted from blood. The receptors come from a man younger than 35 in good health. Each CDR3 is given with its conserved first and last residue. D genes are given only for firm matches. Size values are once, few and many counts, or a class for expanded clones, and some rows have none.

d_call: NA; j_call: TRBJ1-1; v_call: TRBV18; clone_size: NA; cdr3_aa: CASSPLLIVNTEAFF; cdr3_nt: TGTGCCAGCTCACCCTTGCTTATCGTGAACACTGAAGCTTTCTTT
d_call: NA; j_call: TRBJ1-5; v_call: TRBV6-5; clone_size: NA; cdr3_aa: CAIKGANQPQHF; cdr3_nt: TGTGCCATCAAAGGGGCCAATCAGCCCCAGCATTTT
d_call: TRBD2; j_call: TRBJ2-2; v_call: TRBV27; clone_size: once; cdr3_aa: CASSLYGGTSAFGELFF; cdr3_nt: TGTGCCAGCAGTTTATACGGAGGGACTAGCGCGTTCGGGGAGCTGTTTTTT
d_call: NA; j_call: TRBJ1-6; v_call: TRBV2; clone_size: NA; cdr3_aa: CASSLTDYNSPLHF; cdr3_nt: TGTGCCAGCAGTTTGACTGACTATAATTCACCCCTCCACTTT
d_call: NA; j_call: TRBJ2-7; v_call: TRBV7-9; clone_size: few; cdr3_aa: CASSLVRGQEQYF; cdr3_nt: TGTGCCAGCAGCTTAGTCAGGGGTCAAGAGCAGTACTTC
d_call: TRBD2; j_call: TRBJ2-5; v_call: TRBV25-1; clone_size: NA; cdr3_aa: CASSDTGGAETQYF; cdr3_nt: TGTGCCAGCAGTGATACCGGGGGGGCTGAGACCCAGTACTTC
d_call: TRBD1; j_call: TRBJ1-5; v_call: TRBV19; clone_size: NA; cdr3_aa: CAGNRGGFNQPQHF; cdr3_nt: TGTGCCGGGAACAGGGGGGGTTTCAATCAGCCCCAGCATTTT
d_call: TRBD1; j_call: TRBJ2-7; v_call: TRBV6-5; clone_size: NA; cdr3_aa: CASSLTGTGSYEQYF; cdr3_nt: TGTGCCAGCAGCCTAACCGGGACAGGCTCCTACGAGCAGTACTTC
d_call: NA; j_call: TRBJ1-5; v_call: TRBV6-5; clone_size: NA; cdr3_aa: CASGRGEGSNQPQHF; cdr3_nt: TGTGCCAGCGGTCGGGGTGAGGGTAGCAATCAGCCCCAGCATTTT
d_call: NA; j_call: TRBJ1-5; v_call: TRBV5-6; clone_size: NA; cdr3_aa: CASSSVAGSNQPQHF; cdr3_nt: TGTGCCAGCAGCTCGGTTGCAGGTAGCAATCAGCCCCAGCATTTT
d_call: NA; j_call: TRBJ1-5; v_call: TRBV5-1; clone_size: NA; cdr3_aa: CASSSEPGAQPQHF; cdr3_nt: TGCGCCAGCAGCTCGGAACCAGGGGCCCAGCCCCAGCATTTT
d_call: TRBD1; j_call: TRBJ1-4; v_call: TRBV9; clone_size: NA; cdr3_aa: CASSVHPGQGNEKLFF; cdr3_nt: TGTGCCAGCAGCGTCCATCCGGGACAGGGTAATGAAAAACTGTTTTTT
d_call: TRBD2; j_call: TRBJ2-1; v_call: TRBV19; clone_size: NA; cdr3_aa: CASSVSGSSYNEQFF; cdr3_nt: TGTGCCAGTAGTGTTAGCGGGTCGTCCTACAATGAGCAGTTCTTC
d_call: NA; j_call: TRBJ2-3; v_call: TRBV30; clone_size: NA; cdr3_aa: CAWNPGKGSDTQYF; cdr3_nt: TGTGCCTGGAACCCCGGGAAGGGCTCAGATACGCAGTATTTT
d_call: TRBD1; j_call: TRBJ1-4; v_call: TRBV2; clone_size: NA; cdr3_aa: CASTAGTGDEKLFF; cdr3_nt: TGTGCCAGCACCGCCGGGACAGGGGATGAAAAACTGTTTTTT
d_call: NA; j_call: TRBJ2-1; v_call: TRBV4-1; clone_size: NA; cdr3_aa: CASRPGVRYNEQFF; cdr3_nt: TGCGCCAGCAGGCCGGGGGTAAGGTACAATGAGCAGTTCTTC
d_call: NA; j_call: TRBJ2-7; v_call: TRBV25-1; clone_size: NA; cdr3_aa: CASSGSGANYEQYF; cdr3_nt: TGTGCCAGCAGTGGATCAGGAGCTAACTACGAGCAGTACTTC
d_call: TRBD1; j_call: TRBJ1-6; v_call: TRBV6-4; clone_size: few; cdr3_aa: CASSEGQGNSPLHF; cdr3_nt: TGTGCCAGCAGTGAGGGACAGGGGAATTCACCCCTCCACTTT
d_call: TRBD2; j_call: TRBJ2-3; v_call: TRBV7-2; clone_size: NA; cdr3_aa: CASSPNLAGGGTDTQYF; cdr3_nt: TGTGCCAGCAGCCCAAACTTAGCGGGAGGGGGCACAGATACGCAGTATTTT
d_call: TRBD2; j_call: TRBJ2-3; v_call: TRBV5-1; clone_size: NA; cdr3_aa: CASSLELAGSTDTQYF; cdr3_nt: TGCGCCAGCAGCTTGGAGCTAGCGGGGAGCACAGATACGCAGTATTTT
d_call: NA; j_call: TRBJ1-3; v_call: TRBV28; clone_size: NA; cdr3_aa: CAVLGKQGSGNTIYF; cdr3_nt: TGTGCCGTACTGGGAAAACAGGGCTCTGGAAACACCATATATTTT
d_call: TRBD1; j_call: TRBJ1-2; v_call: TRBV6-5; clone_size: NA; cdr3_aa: CASRPGGEGGYTF; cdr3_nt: TGTGCCAGCAGACCAGGGGGCGAGGGTGGCTACACCTTC
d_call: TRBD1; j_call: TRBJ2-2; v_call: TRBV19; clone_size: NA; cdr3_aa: CASHARDRGNTGELFF; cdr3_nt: TGTGCCAGTCATGCCCGGGACAGGGGTAACACCGGGGAGCTGTTTTTT
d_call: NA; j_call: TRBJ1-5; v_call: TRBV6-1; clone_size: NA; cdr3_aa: CASSTPGRAQPQHF; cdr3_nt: TGTGCCAGCAGTACCCCAGGGAGGGCTCAGCCCCAGCATTTT
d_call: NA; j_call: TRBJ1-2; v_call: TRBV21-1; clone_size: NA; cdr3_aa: CASSKRRPNYGYTF; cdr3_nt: TGTGCCAGCAGCAAACGGAGGCCTAACTATGGCTACACCTTC
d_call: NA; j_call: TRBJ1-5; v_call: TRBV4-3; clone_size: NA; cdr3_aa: CASSQDKDQPQHF; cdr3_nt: TGCGCCAGCAGCCAGGACAAGGATCAGCCCCAGCATTTT
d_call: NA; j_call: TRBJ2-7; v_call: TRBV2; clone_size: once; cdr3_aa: CASIGNSLREQYF; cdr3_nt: TGTGCCAGCATTGGGAATTCTCTACGGGAGCAGTACTTC
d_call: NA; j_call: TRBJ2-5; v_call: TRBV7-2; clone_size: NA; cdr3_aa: CASSQRGYQETQYF; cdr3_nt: TGTGCCAGCAGCCAACGTGGGTACCAAGAGACCCAGTACTTC
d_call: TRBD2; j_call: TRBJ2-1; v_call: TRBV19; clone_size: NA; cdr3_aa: CASSIGLAGGGGNEQFF; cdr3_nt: TGTGCCAGTAGTATCGGGCTAGCGGGAGGGGGTGGCAATGAGCAGTTCTTC
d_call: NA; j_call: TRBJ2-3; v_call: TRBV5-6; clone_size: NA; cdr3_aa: CASSPLIRGDTDTQYF; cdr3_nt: TGTGCCAGCAGTCCGCTAATAAGGGGTGACACAGATACGCAGTATTTT
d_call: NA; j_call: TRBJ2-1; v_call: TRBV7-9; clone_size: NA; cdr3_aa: CASSQDGWGPYNEQFF; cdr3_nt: TGTGCCAGCAGCCAAGACGGTTGGGGTCCCTACAATGAGCAGTTCTTC
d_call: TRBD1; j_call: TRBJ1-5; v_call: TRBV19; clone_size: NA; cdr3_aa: CASSLSPLTGQGKGNQPQHF; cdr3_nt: TGTGCCAGTAGTCTGTCCCCCCTTACGGGACAGGGTAAGGGCAATCAGCCCCAGCATTTT
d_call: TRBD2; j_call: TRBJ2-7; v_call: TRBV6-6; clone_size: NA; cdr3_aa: CASHRRGEAHEQYF; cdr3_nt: TGTGCCTCCCATCGTCGGGGGGAGGCCCACGAGCAGTACTTC
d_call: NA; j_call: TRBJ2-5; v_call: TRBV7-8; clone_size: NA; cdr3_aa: CASSLRLQASQETQYF; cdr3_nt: TGTGCCAGCAGCTTACGGTTGCAGGCCTCCCAAGAGACCCAGTACTTC
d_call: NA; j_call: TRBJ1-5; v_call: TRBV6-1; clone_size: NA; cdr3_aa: CASSEGDNSNQPQHF; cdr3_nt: TGTGCCAGCAGTGAAGGGGACAATAGCAATCAGCCCCAGCATTTT
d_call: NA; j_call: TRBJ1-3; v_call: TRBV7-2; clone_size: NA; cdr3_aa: CASSLTGTGNTIYF; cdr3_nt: TGTGCCAGCAGCTTAACAGGGACGGGAAACACCATATATTTT
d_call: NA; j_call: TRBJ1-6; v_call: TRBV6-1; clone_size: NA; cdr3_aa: CASRGLGVPHF; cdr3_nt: TGTGCCAGCAGGGGTCTTGGGGTTCCCCACTTT
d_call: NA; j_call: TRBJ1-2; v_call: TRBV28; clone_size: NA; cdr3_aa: CASSASLGLLNYGYTF; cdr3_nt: TGTGCCAGCAGCGCTAGCCTGGGTTTACTTAACTATGGCTACACCTTC
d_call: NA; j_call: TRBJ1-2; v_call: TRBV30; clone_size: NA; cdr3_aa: CAWSVGLNYGYTF; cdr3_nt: TGTGCCTGGAGTGTAGGGTTGAACTATGGCTACACCTTC
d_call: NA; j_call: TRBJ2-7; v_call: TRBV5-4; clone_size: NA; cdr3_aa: CASSPTGTVTYEQYF; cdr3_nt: TGTGCCAGCAGCCCTACCGGGACGGTTACCTACGAGCAGTACTTC
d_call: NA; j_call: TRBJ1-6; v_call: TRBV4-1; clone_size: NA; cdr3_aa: CASSQGVTGESPLHF; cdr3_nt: TGCGCCAGCAGCCAAGGGGTTACTGGGGAATCACCCCTCCACTTT
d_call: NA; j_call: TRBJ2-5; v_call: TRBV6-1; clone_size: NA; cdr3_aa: CASRWTVSQETQYF; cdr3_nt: TGTGCCAGCAGGTGGACAGTTTCCCAAGAGACCCAGTACTTC
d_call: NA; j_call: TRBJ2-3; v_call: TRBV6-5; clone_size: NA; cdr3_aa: CASSYGPTDTQYF; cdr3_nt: TGTGCCAGCAGTTACGGCCCCACAGATACGCAGTATTTT
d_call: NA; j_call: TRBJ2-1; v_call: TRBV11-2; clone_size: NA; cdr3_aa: CASSLEVPLVSSYNEQFF; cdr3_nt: TGTGCCAGCAGCTTAGAGGTACCACTAGTTAGCTCCTACAATGAGCAGTTCTTC
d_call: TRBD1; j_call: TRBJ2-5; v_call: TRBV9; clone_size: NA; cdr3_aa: CASSVAPTGQETQYF; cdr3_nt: TGTGCCAGCAGCGTAGCTCCGACAGGGCAAGAGACCCAGTACTTC
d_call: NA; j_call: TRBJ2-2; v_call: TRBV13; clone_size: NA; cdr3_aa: CASSVRVPGELFF; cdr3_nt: TGTGCCAGCAGCGTTAGAGTCCCCGGGGAGCTGTTTTTT